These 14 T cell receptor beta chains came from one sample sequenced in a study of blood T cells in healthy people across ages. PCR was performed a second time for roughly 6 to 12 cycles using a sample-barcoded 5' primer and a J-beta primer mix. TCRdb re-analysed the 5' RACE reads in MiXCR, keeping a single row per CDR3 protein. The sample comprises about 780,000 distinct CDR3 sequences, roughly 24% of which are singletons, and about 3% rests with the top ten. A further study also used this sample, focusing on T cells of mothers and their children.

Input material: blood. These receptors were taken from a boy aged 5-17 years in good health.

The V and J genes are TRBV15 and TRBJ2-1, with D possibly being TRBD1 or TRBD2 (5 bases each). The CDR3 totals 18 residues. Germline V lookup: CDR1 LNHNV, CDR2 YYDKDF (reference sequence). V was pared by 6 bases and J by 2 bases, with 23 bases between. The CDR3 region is CATSASERARGAYNEQFF. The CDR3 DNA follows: TGTGCCACCAGTGCCTCTGAGAGGGCCAGAGGGGCCTACAATGAGCAGTTCTTC.

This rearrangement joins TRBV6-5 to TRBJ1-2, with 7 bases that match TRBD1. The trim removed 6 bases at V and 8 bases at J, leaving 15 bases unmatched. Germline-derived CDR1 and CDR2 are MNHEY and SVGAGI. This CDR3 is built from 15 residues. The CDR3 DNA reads TGTGCCAGCAGAACCCCCGGGACAGCGGTCTGGGGCTACACCTTC. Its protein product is CASRTPGTAVWGYTF.

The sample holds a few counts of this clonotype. The CDR3: CASSQRQGFFYTGELFF. The CDR3 nucleotides read TGCGCCAGCAGCCAAAGACAGGGGTTCTTTTACACCGGGGAGCTGTTTTTT. The chain combines TRBV4-1 with TRBJ2-2, with 8 bases that match TRBD1. Per the germline V gene, CDR1 is MGHRA and CDR2 is YSYEKL. This CDR3 comprises 17 residues. V gave up 2 bases and J gave up 3 bases; unmatched junction bases: 8.

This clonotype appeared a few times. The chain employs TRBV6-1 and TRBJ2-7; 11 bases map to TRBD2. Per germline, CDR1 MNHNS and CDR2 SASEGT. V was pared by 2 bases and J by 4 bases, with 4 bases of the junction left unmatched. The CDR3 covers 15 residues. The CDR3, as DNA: TGTGCCAGCAGTGAATGGGCTAGCGGGGGGTACGAGCAGTACTTC. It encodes CASSEWASGGYEQYF.

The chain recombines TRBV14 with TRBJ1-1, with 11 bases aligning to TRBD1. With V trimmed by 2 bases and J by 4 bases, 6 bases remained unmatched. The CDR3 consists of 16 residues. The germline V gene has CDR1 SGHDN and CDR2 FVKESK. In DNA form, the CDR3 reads TGTGCCAGCAGCCAACGGACAGGGGGCGCGCTCACTGAAGCTTTCTTT. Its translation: CASSQRTGGALTEAFF.

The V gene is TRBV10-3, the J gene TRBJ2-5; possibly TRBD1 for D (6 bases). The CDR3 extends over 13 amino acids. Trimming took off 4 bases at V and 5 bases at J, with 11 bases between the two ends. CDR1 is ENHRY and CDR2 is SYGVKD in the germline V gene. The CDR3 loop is CAISGGQGETQYF. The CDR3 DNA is TGTGCCATCAGTGGGGGTCAGGGGGAGACCCAGTACTTC.

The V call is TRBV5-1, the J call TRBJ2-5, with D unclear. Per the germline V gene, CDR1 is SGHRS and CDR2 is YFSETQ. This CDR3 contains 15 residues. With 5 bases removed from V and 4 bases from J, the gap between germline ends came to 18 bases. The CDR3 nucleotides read TGCGCCAGCAGTCCCACGGCTGCGACGGGAGAGACCCAGTACTTC. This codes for CASSPTAATGETQYF.

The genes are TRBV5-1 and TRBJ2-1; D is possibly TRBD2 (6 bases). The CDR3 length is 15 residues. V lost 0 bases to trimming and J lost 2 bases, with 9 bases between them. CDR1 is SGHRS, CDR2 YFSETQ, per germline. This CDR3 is CASSLVAAAYNEQFF. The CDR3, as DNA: TGCGCCAGCAGCTTGGTAGCGGCAGCCTACAATGAGCAGTTCTTC.

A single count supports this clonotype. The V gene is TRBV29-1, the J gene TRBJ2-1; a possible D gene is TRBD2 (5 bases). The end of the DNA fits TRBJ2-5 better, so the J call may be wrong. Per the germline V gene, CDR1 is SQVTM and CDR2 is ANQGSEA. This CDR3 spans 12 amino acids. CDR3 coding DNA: TGCAGCCCCGGGAATGGCAAAGAGACCCAGTACTTC. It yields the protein CSPGNGKETQYF.

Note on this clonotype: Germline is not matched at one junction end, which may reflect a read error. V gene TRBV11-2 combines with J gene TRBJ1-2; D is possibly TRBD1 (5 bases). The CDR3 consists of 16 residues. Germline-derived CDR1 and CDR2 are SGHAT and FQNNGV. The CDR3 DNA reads TGTGCCAGCAGCCTGGCCCTAGGGACCGCTAACCATGGCTACACCTTC. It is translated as CASSLALGTANHGYTF.

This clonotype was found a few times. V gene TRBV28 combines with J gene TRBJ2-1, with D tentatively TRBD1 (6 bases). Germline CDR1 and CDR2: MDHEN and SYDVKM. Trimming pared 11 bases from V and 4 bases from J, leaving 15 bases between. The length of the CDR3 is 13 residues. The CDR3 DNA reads TGTGCCGGGTCGACCAGGGGTTACAATGAGCAGTTCTTC. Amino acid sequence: CAGSTRGYNEQFF.

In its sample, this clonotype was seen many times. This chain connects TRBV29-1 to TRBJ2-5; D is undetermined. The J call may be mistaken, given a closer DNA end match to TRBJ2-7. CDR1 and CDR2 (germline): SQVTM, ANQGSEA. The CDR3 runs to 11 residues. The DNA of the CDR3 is TGCAGCGTTGGGCAGTCCTACGAGCAGTACTTC. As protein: CSVGQSYEQYF.

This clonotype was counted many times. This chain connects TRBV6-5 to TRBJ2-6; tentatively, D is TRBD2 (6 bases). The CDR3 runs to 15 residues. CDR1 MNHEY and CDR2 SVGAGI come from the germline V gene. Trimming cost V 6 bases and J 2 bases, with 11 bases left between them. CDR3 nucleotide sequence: TGTGCCAGCAGCATCGGGGAGGCTGGGGCCAACGTCCTGACTTTC. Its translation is CASSIGEAGANVLTF.

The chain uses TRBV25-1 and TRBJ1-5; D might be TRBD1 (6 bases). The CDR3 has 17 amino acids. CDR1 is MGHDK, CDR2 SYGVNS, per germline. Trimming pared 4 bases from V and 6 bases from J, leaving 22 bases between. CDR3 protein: CASSAPDRMGWSQPQHF. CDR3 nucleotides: TGTGCCAGCAGTGCCCCGGACAGAATGGGGTGGAGTCAGCCCCAGCATTTT.